The T cell receptor (beta chain) described here comes from a study of blood T cell repertoires in COVID-19. The wider study: Acute-phase and convalescent COVID-19 samples originated in the United States, Italy and Spain. PBMCs, B-cell-depleted T cells, or T cells were the source of the cDNA or gDNA that made up the material.

This CDR3 spans 14 amino acids. V was pared by 2 bases and J by 5 bases, with 12 bases between. Germline V gives CDR1 MNHEY, CDR2 SVGAGI. In the original processing: Nucleated cell number was recorded as an estimate derived from reference gene primer amplification. TCRdb's copy holds only in-frame clones and misses some; the assay was immunoSEQ multiplex PCR. V and J calls plus clone size are reproduced from that table; the DNA served to infer D and trimming. The sample shows over 75,000 clones, roughly 80% of them seen only once. The receptor comes from a man in his fifties or sixties who had recovered from COVID-19. Sequencing was performed on peripheral blood. The rearrangement uses TRBV6-5 and TRBJ1-2; D is possibly TRBD1 (6 bases). The CDR3 DNA reads as TGTGCCAGCAGTTACGGCACAGGGCAGTATGGCTACACCTTC. Its translation: CASSYGTGQYGYTF.